This T cell receptor (beta chain) emerged from a study of molecular identifiers for immune sequencing clone quantification. Each CDR3 protein gets one entry after TCRdb re-called the PCR reads with MiXCR. The top ten hold around 0.8% of the sample, which has tens of thousands of distinct CDR3 sequences, around 19% seen once. The CDR3 is 12 amino acids. Germline CDR1 SQVTM, CDR2 ANQGSEA. V lost 5 bases to trimming and J lost 3 bases, with 11 bases between them. This clonotype came up many times. The gene calls are TRBV29-1 and TRBJ2-7; D could derive from TRBD1 or TRBD2 (5 bases each). This clonotype was obtained from a human donor in good health. Some libraries in this study had Jurkat cell RNA spiked in. Sequencing was carried out using naive CD8+ T cells from blood, with Jurkat cell RNA spiked in. Specified subset: FACS-sorted CD8+CD4-CCR7+CD45RA+ naive T cells. The CDR3 region is CSVWDGYYEQYF. Written as DNA, the CDR3 is TGCAGCGTTTGGGACGGATACTACGAGCAGTACTTC.